A single sample is the source of the 3 T cell receptor beta chains below, sequenced in a study of blood T cell repertoires in COVID-19. Profiling relied on immunoSEQ multiplex PCR, and the TCRdb table lists in-frame clones only, not all of them. Among about 42,000 clones, roughly 80% were seen once, and the ten largest hold 28%. Input material: peripheral blood. The source of these receptors is an older woman with acute or convalescent COVID-19.

The chain couples TRBV7-9 to TRBJ1-4; D is perhaps TRBD1 (6 bases). The length of the CDR3 is 14 residues. V shed 5 bases and J shed 4 bases, with 11 bases lying between them. The germline gives CDR1 SEHNR, CDR2 FQNEAQ (reference sequence). The DNA for the CDR3 is TGTGCCAGCAGCGTGGGACACATTAATGAAAAACTGTTTTTT. It codes for CASSVGHINEKLFF. Full variable domain (missing parts from reference TRBV7-9 and TRBJ1-4): DTGVSQNPRHKITKRGQNVTFRCDPISEHNRLYWYRQTLGQGPEFLTYFQNEAQLEKSRLLSDRFSAERPKGSFSTLEIQRTEQGDSAMYLCASSVGHINEKLFFGSGTQLSVL.

The rearrangement uses TRBV7-9 and TRBJ2-4, with 7 bases aligning to TRBD1. J gave up 4 bases and V 2 bases, and 11 bases lay outside the gene matches. In germline, CDR1 is SEHNR, CDR2 FQNEAQ (reference sequence). This CDR3 is 17 amino acids long. In nucleotides, the CDR3 is TGTGCCAGCAGCTTATTCTCAGACCGGGACAGAAAAAACATTCAGTACTTC. This sequence encodes CASSLFSDRDRKNIQYF.

This clone has a handful of counts. The V call is TRBV6-6, the J call TRBJ1-6, with a possible D match to TRBD1 (5 bases). V was cut by 5 bases and J by 0 bases, with 17 bases left in between. CDR1 and CDR2 (germline): MNHNY, SVGAGI (reference sequence). The CDR3 is made up of 18 amino acids. The DNA for the CDR3 is TGTGCCAGCAGTCGGACACGGCCGGCAAGCTCCTATAATTCACCCCTCCACTTT. Encoded protein: CASSRTRPASSYNSPLHF.